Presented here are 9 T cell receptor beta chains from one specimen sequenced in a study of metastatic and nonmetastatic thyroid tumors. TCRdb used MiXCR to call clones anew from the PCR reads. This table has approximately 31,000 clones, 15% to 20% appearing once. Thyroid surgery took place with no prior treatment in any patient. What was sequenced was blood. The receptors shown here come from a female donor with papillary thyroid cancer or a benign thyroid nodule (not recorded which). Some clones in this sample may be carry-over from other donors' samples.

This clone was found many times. CDR3 in amino acids: CASSIGQGFEKLFF. DNA for the CDR3: TGTGCCAGTAGTATAGGACAGGGCTTCGAAAAACTGTTTTTT. The chain recombines TRBV19 with TRBJ1-4; 7 positions agree with TRBD1. CDR1 is LNHDA, CDR2 SQIVND, per germline (reference sequence). CDR3 length equals 14 residues. The junction had 4 bases not matched to a gene; V was cut back by 1 base and J by 8 bases.

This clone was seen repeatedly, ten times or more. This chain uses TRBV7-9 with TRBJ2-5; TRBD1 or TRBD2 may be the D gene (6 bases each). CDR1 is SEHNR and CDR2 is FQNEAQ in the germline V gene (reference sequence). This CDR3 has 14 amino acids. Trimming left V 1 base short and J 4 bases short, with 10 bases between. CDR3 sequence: CASSLGSGAETQYF. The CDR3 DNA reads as TGTGCCAGCAGCTTAGGTTCGGGGGCAGAGACCCAGTACTTC.

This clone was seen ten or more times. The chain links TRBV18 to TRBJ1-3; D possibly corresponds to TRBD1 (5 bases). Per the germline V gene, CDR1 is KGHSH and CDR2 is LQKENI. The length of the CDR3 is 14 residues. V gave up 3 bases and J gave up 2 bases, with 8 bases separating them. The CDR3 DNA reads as TGTGCCAGCTCACCTGGACAAGCTGGAAACACCATATATTTT. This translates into CASSPGQAGNTIYF. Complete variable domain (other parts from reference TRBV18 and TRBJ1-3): NAGVMQNPRHLVRRRGQEARLRCSPMKGHSHVYWYRQLPEEGLKFMVYLQKENIIDESGMPKERFSAEFPKEGPSILRIQQVVRGDSAAYFCASSPGQAGNTIYFGEGSWLTVV.

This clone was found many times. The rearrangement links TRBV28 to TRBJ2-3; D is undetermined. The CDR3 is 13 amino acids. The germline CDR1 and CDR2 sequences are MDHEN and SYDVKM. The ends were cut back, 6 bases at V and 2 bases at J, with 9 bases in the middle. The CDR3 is CASRRTFTDTQYF. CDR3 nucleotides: TGTGCCAGCAGAAGGACCTTCACAGATACGCAGTATTTT.

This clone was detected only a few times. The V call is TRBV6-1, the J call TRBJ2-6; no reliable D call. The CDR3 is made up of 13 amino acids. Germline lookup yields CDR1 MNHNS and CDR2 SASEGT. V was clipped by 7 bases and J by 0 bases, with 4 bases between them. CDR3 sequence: CASKSSGANVLTF. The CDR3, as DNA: TGTGCCAGCAAAAGCTCTGGGGCCAACGTCCTGACTTTC.

The CDR3 DNA sequence: TGCGCCAGCAGCCCGACAGGGACTAGCGGGTTCCGGGGGTACGAGCAGTACTTC. It is translated as CASSPTGTSGFRGYEQYF. The rearrangement joins TRBV5-1 to TRBJ2-7, with 12 positions matching TRBD2. The CDR3 runs to 18 residues. Germline CDR1 is SGHRS and CDR2 is YFSETQ. V gave up 4 bases and J gave up 4 bases; unmatched junction bases: 15.

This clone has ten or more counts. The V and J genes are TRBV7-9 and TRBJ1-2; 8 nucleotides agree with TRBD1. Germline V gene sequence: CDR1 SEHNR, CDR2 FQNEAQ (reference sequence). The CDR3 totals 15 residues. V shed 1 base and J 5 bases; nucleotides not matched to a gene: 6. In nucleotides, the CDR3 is TGTGCCAGCAGCTTAGAGGCAGGGGGCGTATATGGCTACACCTTC. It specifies CASSLEAGGVYGYTF.

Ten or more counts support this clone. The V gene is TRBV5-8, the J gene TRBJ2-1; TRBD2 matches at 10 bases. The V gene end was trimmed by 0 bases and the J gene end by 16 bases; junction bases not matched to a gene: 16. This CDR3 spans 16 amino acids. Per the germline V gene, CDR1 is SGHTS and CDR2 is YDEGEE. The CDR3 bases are TGTGCCAGCAGCTTGGTGGCACTAGCGGGGACCTTATCCCCTTTCTTC. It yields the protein CASSLVALAGTLSPFF.

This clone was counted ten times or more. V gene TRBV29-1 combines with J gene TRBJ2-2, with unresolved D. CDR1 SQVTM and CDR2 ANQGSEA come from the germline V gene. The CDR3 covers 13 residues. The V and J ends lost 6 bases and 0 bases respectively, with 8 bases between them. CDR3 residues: CSVLHANTGELFF. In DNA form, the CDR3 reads TGCAGCGTACTGCACGCGAACACCGGGGAGCTGTTTTTT.